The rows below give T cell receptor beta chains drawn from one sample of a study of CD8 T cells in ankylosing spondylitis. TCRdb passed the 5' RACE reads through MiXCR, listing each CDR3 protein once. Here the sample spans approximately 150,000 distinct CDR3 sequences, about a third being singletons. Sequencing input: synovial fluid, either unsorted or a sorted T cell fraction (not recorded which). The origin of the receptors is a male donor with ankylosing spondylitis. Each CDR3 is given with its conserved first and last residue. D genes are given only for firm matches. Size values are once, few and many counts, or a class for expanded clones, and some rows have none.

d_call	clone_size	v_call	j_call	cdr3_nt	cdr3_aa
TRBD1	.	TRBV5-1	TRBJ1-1	TGCGCCAGCAGCTTGGGCTCCGGGACAGACACTGAAGCTTTCTTT	CASSLGSGTDTEAFF
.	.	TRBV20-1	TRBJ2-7	TGCAGTGCCAGGACTGTTACCTACGAGCAGTACTTC	CSARTVTYEQYF
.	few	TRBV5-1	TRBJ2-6	TGCGCCAGCAGCCCAAGGACAGTCAACTCTGGGGCCAACGTCCTGACTTTC	CASSPRTVNSGANVLTF
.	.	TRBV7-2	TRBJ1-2	TGTGCCAGCAGCTTACAGGGATATGGCTACACCTTC	CASSLQGYGYTF
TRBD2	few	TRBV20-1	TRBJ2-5	TGCAGTGCTCCGACTAGCGGGGGACCAGAGACCCAGTACTTC	CSAPTSGGPETQYF
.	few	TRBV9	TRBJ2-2	TGTGCCAGCAGCGGTCGTACAGCCCAGTTTACGGGGGAGCTGTTTTTT	CASSGRTAQFTGELFF
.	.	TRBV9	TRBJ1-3	TGTGCCAGCAGCGTAGAGGGAGGTGGAAACACCATATATTTT	CASSVEGGGNTIYF
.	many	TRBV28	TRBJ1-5	TGTGCCAGCAGTGTACCGCCGCACAATCAGCCCCAGCATTTT	CASSVPPHNQPQHF
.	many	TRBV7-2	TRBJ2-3	TGTGCCAGCAGCTTATTCCAGACAGATACGCAGTATTTT	CASSLFQTDTQYF
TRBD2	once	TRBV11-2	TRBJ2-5	TGTGCCAGCAGCTTACGGACTAGCGGGACTCAAGAGACCCAGTACTTC	CASSLRTSGTQETQYF
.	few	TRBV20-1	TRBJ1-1	TGCAGTGCTAGATCTAGGGGATTGGGCACTGAAGCTTTCTTT	CSARSRGLGTEAFF
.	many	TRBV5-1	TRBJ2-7	TGCGCCAGCAGCTTGGAAAGCAGGGGCTACGAGCAGTACTTC	CASSLESRGYEQYF
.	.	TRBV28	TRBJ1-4	TGTGCCACCCAAGTAAATAATGAAAAACTGTTTTTT	CATQVNNEKLFF
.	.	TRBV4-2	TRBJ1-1	TGTGCCAGCAGCCAATGGGGGTTGGACACTGAAGCTTTCTTT	CASSQWGLDTEAFF
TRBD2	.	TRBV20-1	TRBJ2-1	TGCAGCCCCCGTTGGGAGGGGACCAATGAGCAGTTCTTC	CSPRWEGTNEQFF
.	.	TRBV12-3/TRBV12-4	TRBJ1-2	TGTGCCAGCAGTCGTTCAGGGGAGGGGAACTATGGCTACACCTTC	CASSRSGEGNYGYTF
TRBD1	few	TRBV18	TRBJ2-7	TGTGCCAGCTCCCATCTACAGGGGGCGGTCGCCTACGAGCAGTACTTC	CASSHLQGAVAYEQYF
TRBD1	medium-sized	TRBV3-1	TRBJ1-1	TGTGCCAGCAGCCATGGACAGGGGCAGTACACTGAAGCTTTCTTT	CASSHGQGQYTEAFF
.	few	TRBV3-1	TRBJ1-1	TGTGCCAGCAGCCAGGCCCGACAGGCCTTCATGAACACTGAAGCTTTCTTT	CASSQARQAFMNTEAFF
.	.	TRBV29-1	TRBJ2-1	TGCAGCGTTGAAGCCGGGACTCCCGGCTGGAATGAGCAGTTCTTC	CSVEAGTPGWNEQFF
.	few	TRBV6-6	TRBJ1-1	TGTGCCAGCAGCACAGTGTACAACACTGAAGCTTTCTTT	CASSTVYNTEAFF
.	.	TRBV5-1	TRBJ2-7	TGCGCCAGCAGCTTGGCTGGGGGGCCTAACGAGCAGTACTTC	CASSLAGGPNEQYF
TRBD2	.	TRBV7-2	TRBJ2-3	TGTGCCAGCAGCTTATCAGCGGGAGGGCCGACAGATACGCAGTATTTT	CASSLSAGGPTDTQYF
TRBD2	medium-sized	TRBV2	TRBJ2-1	TGTGCCAGCAGTGCGGGGACTAGTTTCAATGAGCAGTTCTTC	CASSAGTSFNEQFF
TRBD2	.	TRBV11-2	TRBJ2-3	TGTGCCAGCAGCTTCCCCTCGCTAGCGGGGGGTCGCACAGATACGCAGTATTTT	CASSFPSLAGGRTDTQYF
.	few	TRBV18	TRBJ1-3	TGTGCCAGCTCACCATCGATGGGGGCTTCTGGAAACACCATATATTTT	CASSPSMGASGNTIYF
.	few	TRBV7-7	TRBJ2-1	TGTGCTAGCAGCTCTGGGGTTGGGGTATACAATGAGCAGTTCTTC	CASSSGVGVYNEQFF
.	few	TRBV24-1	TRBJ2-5	TGTGCCACCAGTGATGACCGACAGGATCAAGAGACCCAGTACTTC	CATSDDRQDQETQYF
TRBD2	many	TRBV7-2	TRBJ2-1	TGTGCCAGCATCGGGACTAGCGGCTACAATGAGCAGTTCTTC	CASIGTSGYNEQFF
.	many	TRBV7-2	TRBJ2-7	TGTGCCAGCAGCCCGGCAAGAGACACTCCCTACGAGCAGTACTTC	CASSPARDTPYEQYF
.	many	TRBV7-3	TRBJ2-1	TGTGCCAGCAGCTTAACAGTTTCGTACCCCTACAATGAGCAGTTCTTC	CASSLTVSYPYNEQFF
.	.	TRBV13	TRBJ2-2	TGTGCCAGCAGCCATTGGGGGCGCAGGGACACCGGGGAGCTGTTTTTT	CASSHWGRRDTGELFF
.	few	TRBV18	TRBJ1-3	TGTGCCAGCTCCCAGGACAGTCCCTCTGGAAACACCATATATTTT	CASSQDSPSGNTIYF
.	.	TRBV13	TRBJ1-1	TGTGCCAGCAGCTTAGGCGGCAGGGGAATGAACACTGAAGCTTTCTTT	CASSLGGRGMNTEAFF
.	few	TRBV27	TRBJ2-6	TGTGCCAGCAGTTTATCGTTCGGCTCTGGGGCCAACGTCCTGACTTTC	CASSLSFGSGANVLTF
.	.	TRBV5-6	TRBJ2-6	TGTGCCAGCAGCCGGGGAGGGGGACTCAGAAGCTCTGGGGCCAACGTCCTGACTTTC	CASSRGGGLRSSGANVLTF
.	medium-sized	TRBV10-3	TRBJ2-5	TGTGCCATCAGTGAAGGGTCTGGAGAGACCCAGTACTTC	CAISEGSGETQYF
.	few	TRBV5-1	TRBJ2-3	TGCGCCAGCAGCTTCGGAGCGATCACTAGCACAGATACGCAGTATTTT	CASSFGAITSTDTQYF
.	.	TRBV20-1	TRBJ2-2	TGCAGTGCGAGCTCTTCCGGGACACCGATCGCCGGGGAGCTGTTTTTT	CSASSSGTPIAGELFF
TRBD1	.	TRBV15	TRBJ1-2	TGTGCCACCAGCAGAGGCCGGACAGGGGAAGGCTACACCTTC	CATSRGRTGEGYTF
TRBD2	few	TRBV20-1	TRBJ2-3	TGCAGTGCCCCGGGACTAGCGGAGAAAGATACGCAGTATTTT	CSAPGLAEKDTQYF